These 14 T cell receptor beta chains share one sample of origin, sequenced in a study of T cell repertoires in cytomegalovirus infection. TCRdb reprocessed the reads with MiXCR, giving one entry per CDR3 protein. This sample has about 110,000 distinct CDR3 sequences, with roughly 41% found just once. Their antigens remain unidentified. The material was CD8+ T cells from cultured PBMCs, obtained from culture after CMV antigen stimulation. The receptor set was obtained from a human donor in good health (CMV status not recorded). Some clones in this sample may be carry-over from other donors' samples.

This clonotype has ten or more counts. The chain joins TRBV4-1 to TRBJ1-1; D is possibly TRBD1 (5 bases). Trimming removed 0 bases from V and 3 bases from J, with 14 bases in between. The CDR3 sequence is 16 residues long. The germline gives CDR1 MGHRA, CDR2 YSYEKL. In nucleotides, the CDR3 is TGCGCCAGCAGCCAAGAGGGGGGGGGAACGTACACTGAAGCTTTCTTT. Translation: CASSQEGGGTYTEAFF.

This clonotype was observed a handful of times. The chain employs TRBV5-6 and TRBJ2-7; D is ambiguous. CDR3 length: 13 amino acids. V shed 4 bases and J shed 5 bases, with 13 bases lying between them. Germline values: CDR1 SGHDT, CDR2 YYEEEE. CDR3 loop: CASSTVQIHEQYF. As DNA, the CDR3 is TGTGCCAGCAGCACCGTACAGATCCACGAGCAGTACTTC.

This clonotype has just a few counts. The genes are TRBV2 and TRBJ2-7; TRBD2 agrees at 8 bases. This CDR3 has 16 residues. Germline-derived CDR1 and CDR2 are SNHLY and FYNNEI. Trimming took 2 bases from V and 2 from J; bases not matched to a gene: 8. The CDR3: CASSEWATSVTYEQYF. As DNA, the CDR3 is TGTGCCAGCAGTGAATGGGCGACTAGCGTAACCTACGAGCAGTACTTC.

This clonotype showed up just a few times. The J gene is TRBJ1-6, the V gene TRBV13; D call uncertain. The ends were cut back, 6 bases at V and 4 bases at J, with 16 bases in the middle. The CDR3 loop spans 16 amino acids. Germline loops: CDR1 PRHDT, CDR2 FYEKMQ (reference sequence). CDR3 loop: CASSDGPSGYNSPLHF. The CDR3, as DNA: TGTGCCAGCAGTGACGGGCCGAGTGGATATAATTCACCCCTCCACTTT.

The V and J genes are TRBV7-2 and TRBJ1-4; D remains unclear. The germline CDR1 and CDR2 sequences are SGHTA and FQGNSA. This CDR3 region has 13 residues. The germline V and J ends were trimmed by 5 bases and 8 bases, with 12 bases remaining between them. CDR3 residues: CASSADGREKLFF. In DNA form, the CDR3 reads TGTGCCAGCAGCGCCGATGGGAGAGAAAAACTGTTTTTT.

The chain employs TRBV12-3 or TRBV12-4 and TRBJ1-2, with D unclear. The CDR3 is made up of 16 amino acids. Trimming stripped 1 base from V and 0 bases from J, with 12 bases between. CDR3 DNA: TGTGCCAGCAGTTTAGGTGCCGTACTAGCTAACTATGGCTACACCTTC. This translates into CASSLGAVLANYGYTF.

The chain recombines TRBV6-5 with TRBJ1-1, with D maybe TRBD1 (5 bases). Looked up from germline, CDR1 is MNHEY and CDR2 is SVGAGI. The CDR3 is 15 amino acids. With 0 bases removed from V and 2 bases from J, the gap between germline ends came to 10 bases. The CDR3 reads CASSYSGGANTEAFF. The CDR3 DNA reads as TGTGCCAGCAGTTACTCAGGAGGGGCTAACACTGAAGCTTTCTTT.

This clonotype was seen many times. J is TRBJ2-1 and V is TRBV7-8; D is unclear. From germline, CDR1 is SGHVS and CDR2 FQNEAQ. With 1 base removed from V and 4 bases from J, the gap between germline ends came to 5 bases. This CDR3 spans 13 amino acids. The CDR3, as DNA: TGTGCCAGCAGCTTAGTCGAATACAATGAGCAGTTCTTC. It yields the protein CASSLVEYNEQFF.

A note on this clonotype: A much larger clone is a single base away; this may be a read error. Because it lacks the conserved phenylalanine or tryptophan at the end, this CDR3 is likely a read error. The V call is TRBV6-6, the J call TRBJ2-7; D remains unclear. This CDR3 contains 15 residues. V lost 6 bases and J lost 0, with 15 bases in between. Germline V gives CDR1 MNHNY, CDR2 SVGAGI (reference sequence). Written as DNA, the CDR3 is TGTGCCAGCAGCCGAGGACCCGATAGCTCCTACGAGCAGTACTCC. It is translated as CASSRGPDSSYEQYS.

The chain joins TRBV28 to TRBJ2-5, with 10 bases lining up with TRBD1. The CDR3 contains 16 residues. Germline CDR1 and CDR2: MDHEN and SYDVKM. V lost 5 bases to trimming and J lost 1 base; unmatched junction nucleotides: 7. CDR3 in amino acids: CASSIRDRGVQETQYF. The CDR3 DNA reads TGTGCCAGCAGTATACGGGACAGGGGTGTCCAAGAGACCCAGTACTTC.

This clonotype has a count of ten or more. The V gene is TRBV7-6, the J gene TRBJ2-3; TRBD2 agrees at 9 bases. The CDR3 is 16 amino acids. The V gene's germline CDR1 is SGHVS and CDR2 FNYEAQ. The V gene end was trimmed by 6 bases and the J gene end by 3 bases; junction bases not matched to a gene: 10. CDR3 nucleotides: TGTGCCAGCAGGGGGCTGGGTAGCGGGGGAACAGATACGCAGTATTTT. Translated: CASRGLGSGGTDTQYF. Full variable domain (rest looked up from reference TRBV7-6 and TRBJ2-3): GAGVSQSPRYKVTKRGQDVALRCDPISGHVSLYWYRQALGQGPEFLTYFNYEAQQDKSGLPNDRFSAERPEGSISTLTIQRTEQRDSAMYRCASRGLGSGGTDTQYFGPGTRLTVL.

This clonotype was counted between two and nine times. The chain has TRBV4-1 and TRBJ2-2; unclear D gene. Germline CDR1 reads MGHRA; CDR2 reads YSYEKL. The CDR3 covers 14 residues. V was trimmed by 0 bases and J by 6 bases, leaving 8 bases between them. CDR3 nucleotide sequence: TGCGCCAGCAGCCAAGAAAATCACCCCGGGGAGCTGTTTTTT. It encodes CASSQENHPGELFF.

The DNA for the CDR3 is TGTGCCAGCACCCCGCTCGGGGATACGAATGAGCAGTTCTTC. Translating it yields CASTPLGDTNEQFF. J is TRBJ2-1 and V is TRBV5-6; possibly TRBD2 for D (5 bases). The CDR3 extends over 14 amino acids. CDR1 and CDR2 from the germline V gene are SGHDT and YYEEEE. The ends were cut back, 6 bases at V and 7 bases at J, with 17 bases in the middle.

This clonotype occurred a few times. The chain has TRBV7-9 and TRBJ2-5; D is possibly TRBD2 (5 bases). CDR3 length: 14 residues. CDR1 is SEHNR and CDR2 is FQNEAQ in the germline V gene (reference sequence). Trimming removed 5 bases at V and 3 bases at J, with 13 bases between. CDR3 sequence (DNA): TGTGCCAGCAGCCCGTTCCGGGGAGAAGAGACCCAGTACTTC. It specifies CASSPFRGEETQYF.